A selection of T cell receptor beta chains follows, all from one sample in a study of T cell responses to AZD1222 COVID-19 vaccine. TCRdb's copy holds only in-frame clones and misses some; the assay was immunoSEQ multiplex PCR. The sample yields 100,000 to 150,000 clones, more than 80% seen once. The sequences come from peripheral blood, collected 28 days after the second AZD1222 dose. These receptors were taken from an adult who received the AZD1222 COVID-19 vaccine. CDR3s include the opening cysteine and the closing phenylalanine or tryptophan. Each record gives: V gene, D gene, J gene, clone size, CDR3 protein, CDR3 DNA. The D gene is left open where the match is weak. Rows may omit the clone size; those that give it use once, few, many or a size class.

v_gene: TRBV2
d_gene: TRBD2
j_gene: TRBJ2-7
abundance: NA
CDR3aa: CASSGGGNEQYF
CDR3nt: TGTGCCAGCAGTGGGGGAGGGAACGAGCAGTACTTC

v_gene: TRBV29-1
d_gene: NA
j_gene: TRBJ2-7
abundance: NA
CDR3aa: CSVAKSTGEQYF
CDR3nt: TGCAGCGTTGCGAAGAGTACGGGAGAGCAGTACTTC

v_gene: TRBV28
d_gene: NA
j_gene: TRBJ2-7
abundance: NA
CDR3aa: CASVPPGSGEQYF
CDR3nt: TGTGCCAGCGTCCCCCCAGGGTCGGGCGAGCAGTACTTC

v_gene: TRBV12-3/TRBV12-4
d_gene: NA
j_gene: TRBJ1-1
abundance: NA
CDR3aa: CASSSDPGTEAFF
CDR3nt: TGTGCCAGCAGTTCTGACCCCGGAACTGAAGCTTTCTTT

v_gene: TRBV28
d_gene: NA
j_gene: TRBJ1-2
abundance: NA
CDR3aa: CASSLFEGSGHGYTF
CDR3nt: TGTGCCAGCAGTTTATTCGAGGGTTCGGGTCATGGCTACACCTTC

v_gene: TRBV27
d_gene: NA
j_gene: TRBJ1-1
abundance: NA
CDR3aa: CASSLTPWGTLNTEAFF
CDR3nt: TGTGCCAGCAGTTTAACGCCTTGGGGCACCCTGAACACTGAAGCTTTCTTT

v_gene: TRBV28
d_gene: NA
j_gene: TRBJ1-5
abundance: NA
CDR3aa: CASRWDGNQPQHF
CDR3nt: TGTGCCAGCAGGTGGGACGGCAATCAGCCCCAGCATTTT

v_gene: TRBV6-5
d_gene: TRBD1
j_gene: TRBJ1-5
abundance: NA
CDR3aa: CASRRYRQGIQPQHF
CDR3nt: TGTGCCAGCAGGCGCTACCGACAGGGGATCCAGCCCCAGCATTTT

v_gene: TRBV6-5
d_gene: NA
j_gene: TRBJ1-1
abundance: NA
CDR3aa: CASSRQQMNTEAFF
CDR3nt: TGTGCCAGCAGTCGGCAACAAATGAACACTGAAGCTTTCTTT

v_gene: TRBV5-4
d_gene: NA
j_gene: TRBJ1-4
abundance: NA
CDR3aa: CASSRAADPGTNEKLFF
CDR3nt: TGTGCCAGCAGCCGGGCTGCAGACCCTGGGACTAATGAAAAACTGTTTTTT

v_gene: TRBV3-1/TRBV3-2
d_gene: NA
j_gene: TRBJ1-5
abundance: once
CDR3aa: CASSSGVGYQPQHF
CDR3nt: TGTGCCAGCAGCTCGGGGGTAGGATATCAGCCCCAGCATTTT

v_gene: TRBV7-9
d_gene: NA
j_gene: TRBJ2-3
abundance: NA
CDR3aa: CASSLGGLIDTQYF
CDR3nt: TGTGCCAGCAGCTTAGGGGGGCTTATAGATACGCAGTATTTT

v_gene: TRBV7-2
d_gene: TRBD2
j_gene: TRBJ2-2
abundance: NA
CDR3aa: CASSFYGTGGTGELFF
CDR3nt: TGTGCCAGCAGCTTTTACGGGACGGGAGGCACCGGGGAGCTGTTTTTT

v_gene: TRBV18
d_gene: TRBD2
j_gene: TRBJ2-2
abundance: NA
CDR3aa: CASSPREGSTGELFF
CDR3nt: TGTGCCAGCTCACCAAGGGAGGGGTCCACCGGGGAGCTGTTTTTT

v_gene: TRBV5-6
d_gene: TRBD1
j_gene: TRBJ1-5
abundance: few
CDR3aa: CASSPDRGTSNQPQHF
CDR3nt: TGTGCCAGCAGCCCCGACAGGGGAACTAGCAATCAGCCCCAGCATTTT

v_gene: TRBV4-1
d_gene: TRBD1
j_gene: TRBJ1-1
abundance: NA
CDR3aa: CASSRGQVVNTEAFF
CDR3nt: TGCGCCAGCAGCCGAGGACAGGTCGTGAACACTGAAGCTTTCTTT

v_gene: TRBV30
d_gene: NA
j_gene: TRBJ2-2
abundance: NA
CDR3aa: CAWSKGTNTGELFF
CDR3nt: TGTGCCTGGAGTAAAGGGACGAACACCGGGGAGCTGTTTTTT

v_gene: TRBV7-2
d_gene: NA
j_gene: TRBJ1-1
abundance: NA
CDR3aa: CASSSTRNTEAFF
CDR3nt: TGTGCCAGCAGCTCGACAAGGAACACTGAAGCTTTCTTT

v_gene: TRBV14
d_gene: NA
j_gene: TRBJ1-4
abundance: NA
CDR3aa: CASSTRGWEKLFF
CDR3nt: TGTGCCAGCAGCACCAGGGGTTGGGAAAAACTGTTTTTT

v_gene: TRBV7-9
d_gene: NA
j_gene: TRBJ2-2
abundance: once
CDR3aa: CASSPQAPNTGELFF
CDR3nt: TGTGCCAGCAGTCCTCAGGCCCCGAACACCGGGGAGCTGTTTTTT

v_gene: TRBV7-7
d_gene: NA
j_gene: TRBJ2-5
abundance: NA
CDR3aa: CASSFSHDLQETQYF
CDR3nt: TGTGCCAGCAGCTTTTCACACGACCTCCAAGAGACCCAGTACTTC

v_gene: TRBV18
d_gene: NA
j_gene: TRBJ2-7
abundance: once
CDR3aa: CASSQERQASSYEQYF
CDR3nt: TGTGCCAGCTCACAAGAGAGGCAGGCAAGCTCCTACGAGCAGTACTTC

v_gene: TRBV19
d_gene: TRBD1
j_gene: TRBJ2-2
abundance: few
CDR3aa: CASSRDSDYTGELFF
CDR3nt: TGTGCCAGTAGTAGGGACAGCGACTACACCGGGGAGCTGTTTTTT

v_gene: TRBV7-2
d_gene: TRBD1
j_gene: TRBJ1-1
abundance: NA
CDR3aa: CASSLGPAGGNTEAFF
CDR3nt: TGTGCCAGCAGCTTAGGTCCGGCAGGGGGGAACACTGAAGCTTTCTTT

v_gene: TRBV4-1
d_gene: TRBD1
j_gene: TRBJ1-2
abundance: NA
CDR3aa: CASSQDGAGGNYGYTF
CDR3nt: TGCGCCAGCAGCCAAGATGGGGCAGGGGGTAACTATGGCTACACCTTC

v_gene: TRBV24-1
d_gene: NA
j_gene: TRBJ2-2
abundance: NA
CDR3aa: CATSDPGTSESTGELFF
CDR3nt: TGTGCCACCAGTGACCCGGGGACAAGCGAAAGCACCGGGGAGCTGTTTTTT

v_gene: TRBV1
d_gene: NA
j_gene: TRBJ1-5
abundance: NA
CDR3aa: CTSSPPTGGNQPQHF
CDR3nt: TGCACCAGCAGCCCCCCCACAGGGGGCAATCAGCCCCAGCATTTT

v_gene: TRBV19
d_gene: NA
j_gene: TRBJ2-2
abundance: NA
CDR3aa: CASISRTGELFF
CDR3nt: TGTGCCAGTATCTCCAGGACCGGGGAGCTGTTTTTT

v_gene: TRBV7-2
d_gene: NA
j_gene: TRBJ2-1
abundance: NA
CDR3aa: CASSLIREQFF
CDR3nt: TGTGCCAGCAGCTTAATTCGTGAGCAGTTCTTC

v_gene: TRBV24-1
d_gene: TRBD2
j_gene: TRBJ2-3
abundance: NA
CDR3aa: CATRGGGDTQYF
CDR3nt: TGTGCCACCCGGGGGGGCGGAGATACGCAGTATTTT

v_gene: TRBV30
d_gene: NA
j_gene: TRBJ1-5
abundance: few
CDR3aa: CAWSRTANQPQHF
CDR3nt: TGTGCCTGGAGTCGGACAGCTAATCAGCCCCAGCATTTT

v_gene: TRBV4-3
d_gene: NA
j_gene: TRBJ1-4
abundance: few
CDR3aa: CASSRVLRRANEKLFF
CDR3nt: TGCGCCAGCAGCCGGGTTCTCCGAAGGGCTAATGAAAAACTGTTTTTT

v_gene: TRBV5-1
d_gene: TRBD2
j_gene: TRBJ2-1
abundance: NA
CDR3aa: CASSPRTRNGEQFF
CDR3nt: TGCGCCAGCAGCCCACGGACTAGGAACGGTGAGCAGTTCTTC

v_gene: TRBV5-1
d_gene: NA
j_gene: TRBJ1-4
abundance: NA
CDR3aa: CASSQGTTNEKLFF
CDR3nt: TGCGCCAGCAGCCAAGGGACAACTAATGAAAAACTGTTTTTT

v_gene: TRBV28
d_gene: TRBD1
j_gene: TRBJ1-5
abundance: NA
CDR3aa: CASHRGLGQPQHF
CDR3nt: TGTGCCAGCCACAGGGGTCTAGGGCAGCCCCAGCATTTT

v_gene: TRBV4-2
d_gene: TRBD2
j_gene: TRBJ2-5
abundance: NA
CDR3aa: CASSQRLAGGTYQETQYF
CDR3nt: TGTGCCAGCAGCCAACGTCTAGCGGGGGGTACGTACCAAGAGACCCAGTACTTC

v_gene: TRBV7-3
d_gene: NA
j_gene: TRBJ1-2
abundance: NA
CDR3aa: CASSLTGEGHGYTF
CDR3nt: TGTGCCAGCAGCTTAACGGGAGAGGGCCATGGCTACACCTTC